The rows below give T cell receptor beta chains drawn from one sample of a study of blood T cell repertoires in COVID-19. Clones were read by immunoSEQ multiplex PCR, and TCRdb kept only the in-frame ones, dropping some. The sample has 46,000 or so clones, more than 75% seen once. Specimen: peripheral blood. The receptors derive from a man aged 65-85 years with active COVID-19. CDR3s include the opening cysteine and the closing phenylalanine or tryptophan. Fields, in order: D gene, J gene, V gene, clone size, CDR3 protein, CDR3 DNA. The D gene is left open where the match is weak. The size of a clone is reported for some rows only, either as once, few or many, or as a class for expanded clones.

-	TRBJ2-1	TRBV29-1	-	CSSRSGGNNEQFF	TGCAGCTCACGAAGTGGGGGCAACAATGAGCAGTTCTTC
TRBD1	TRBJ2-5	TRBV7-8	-	CASSSLDRARETQYF	TGTGCCAGCAGCTCATTGGACAGGGCTCGGGAGACCCAGTACTTC
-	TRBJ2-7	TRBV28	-	CASTLQLGLGEQYF	TGTGCCAGCACTCTACAACTAGGACTCGGGGAGCAGTACTTC
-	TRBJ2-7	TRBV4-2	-	CASSQAGGPSYEQYF	TGTGCCAGCAGCCAAGCGGGTGGCCCCTCCTACGAGCAGTACTTC
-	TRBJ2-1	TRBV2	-	CASSSGARGEQFF	TGTGCCAGCAGTTCCGGAGCGCGGGGTGAGCAGTTCTTC
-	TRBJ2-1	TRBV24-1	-	CATSTLLATNEQFF	TGTGCCACCAGTACGCTACTTGCCACCAATGAGCAGTTCTTC
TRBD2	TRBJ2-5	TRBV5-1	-	CASSLGAWGGEEETQYF	TGCGCCAGCAGCTTGGGAGCGTGGGGAGGGGAGGAGGAGACCCAGTACTTC
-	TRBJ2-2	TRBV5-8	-	CASSFPVGELFF	TGTGCCAGCAGCTTCCCAGTCGGGGAGCTGTTTTTT
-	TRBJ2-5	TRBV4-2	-	CASSPFLGGRETQYF	TGTGCCAGCAGCCCTTTTTTAGGGGGACGAGAGACCCAGTACTTC
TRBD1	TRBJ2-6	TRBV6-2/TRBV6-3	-	CASSQRDRGRMAGANVLTF	TGTGCCAGCAGTCAAAGGGACAGGGGGCGGATGGCTGGGGCCAACGTCCTGACTTTC
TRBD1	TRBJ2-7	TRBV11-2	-	CASSSTGVQYF	TGTGCCAGCAGCTCGACAGGGGTGCAGTACTTC
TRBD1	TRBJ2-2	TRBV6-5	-	CASQQGANTGELFF	TGTGCCAGCCAACAGGGGGCGAACACCGGGGAGCTGTTTTTT
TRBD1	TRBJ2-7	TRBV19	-	CASRGQGGSYEQYF	TGTGCCAGTAGGGGACAGGGTGGCTCCTACGAGCAGTACTTC
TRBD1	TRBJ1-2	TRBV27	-	CASRPTGGGGYTF	TGTGCCAGCAGACCTACAGGGGGTGGGGGCTACACCTTC
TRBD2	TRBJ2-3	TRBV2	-	CASSEGLAPTDTQYF	TGTGCCAGCAGTGAAGGACTAGCGCCTACAGATACGCAGTATTTT
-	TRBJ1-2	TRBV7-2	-	CASSSYPWQGNGYTF	TGTGCCAGCAGCTCCTACCCGTGGCAGGGTAATGGCTACACCTTC
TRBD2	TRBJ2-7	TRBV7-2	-	CASSSPGTRGLAGYEQYF	TGTGCCAGCAGCTCCCCCGGCACCCGCGGACTAGCGGGTTACGAGCAGTACTTC
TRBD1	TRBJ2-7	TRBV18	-	CASSRQGGLRNEQYF	TGTGCCAGCTCGCGACAGGGGGGGTTAAGGAACGAGCAGTACTTC
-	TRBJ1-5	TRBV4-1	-	CASSHPKTGGVSNQPQHF	TGCGCCAGCAGCCATCCCAAGACGGGGGGCGTGAGCAATCAGCCCCAGCATTTT
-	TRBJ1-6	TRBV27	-	CASSLEGAPLGNSPLHF	TGTGCCAGCAGTTTAGAAGGGGCTCCCCTTGGGAATTCACCCCTCCACTTT
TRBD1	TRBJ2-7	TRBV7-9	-	CASSSQGVSGEQYF	TGTGCCAGCAGTTCACAGGGGGTTTCCGGGGAGCAGTACTTC
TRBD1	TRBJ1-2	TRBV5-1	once	CASSLVWTGEYGYTF	TGCGCCAGCAGCTTGGTTTGGACAGGGGAGTATGGCTACACCTTC